This TCR beta chain stems from a study of T cells in Graves' hyperthyroidism and ophthalmopathy (dated by TCRdb to the late 2010s). Broadly, across the study: Peripheral blood samples were taken at initial diagnosis, before any treatment was given. TCR V-J signatures able to tell the groups apart were searched for in a discovery cohort of approximately 95 patients, of whom roughly 42 had Graves' ophthalmopathy and about 55 had stable Graves' hyperthyroidism. Prospective prediction of ophthalmopathy was tested in an independent validation cohort of 18 to 20 hyperthyroidism patients and around 16 patients who later progressed to ophthalmopathy. The approximately 90 discovery patients were randomly split 7:3 into training and test sets. Thyroid tissue and blood T-cell repertoires from six Graves' hyperthyroidism patients were also compared in the study. Following sampling, methimazole starting at 30 mg daily was given to hyperthyroidism patients, and high-dose intravenous methylprednisolone was given to ophthalmopathy patients. TCR Vbeta CDR3 sequencing of around 130 peripheral blood samples (approximately 44 ophthalmopathy, roughly 72 hyperthyroidism and some 17 progressor patients) is reported in the paper.

The TCR beta CDR3 regions were amplified from RNA transcripts. The TCR CDR3 was subjected to a first round of RT-PCR using the HTBI primer set and the Qiagen OneStep RT-PCR kit. Libraries were constructed in a second round of multiplex PCR, after which size selection and purification were performed. Sequencing of the libraries was done on an Illumina HiSeq2000 using paired-end 100 bp reads. On the study's bioinformatics: Raw data were processed with SOAPnuke, discarding reads with adapters, uncalled bases, mean Phred below 15, or no exact constant-primer or identifier match. COPE v1.2.5 was used to merge the high-quality paired reads, and each unique nucleotide sequence was defined as a clonotype. Clonotypes were aligned to IMGT TRBV, TRBD and TRBJ reference segments using MiTCR v1.1. The analysis was restricted to V-J combinations with a frequency above 0.0001, which together covered about 99% of the repertoires. The TCS score was defined as F50 (clonal expansion) divided by E x V (chaos), with BLOSUM62-based TCRdist calculated between CDR3 peptides within each V-J. Welch's t-statistics and random forest reduced roughly 500 V-J features to roughly 13, which were used in a naive Bayes classifier (R e1071). TCRdb ran its own pipeline on the public reads, namely fastp trimming at Q25 and MiXCR clone calling, and kept in-frame beta chains. Entries are consolidated by CDR3 protein sequence, retaining the most common genes and DNA. Clone size and V and J calls follow TCRdb, not the original study. This sample has hundreds of thousands of distinct CDR3 sequences in its table, and around 19% of those were observed once. The top ten hold 16% of the sample.

At least ten counts were recorded for this clonotype. Its antigen remains unidentified. Base qualities were left out, and no much larger clone turns up one base away. Hyperthyroidism patients were newly diagnosed, had a disease duration of under 2 months, and were aged 18 to 65 years. Any patient with an uncontrolled infection, another autoimmune disease, pregnancy or lactation was excluded. Clinical symptoms, serum thyroxine and TRAb, thyroid ultrasound, and orbital computed tomography formed the basis for the diagnoses. For progressor patients, blood was drawn at the first diagnosis of hyperthyroidism, before any ophthalmopathy symptoms had appeared. Ficoll-Paque density gradient centrifugation was used to isolate PBMCs from approximately 10 ml of fresh peripheral blood. Progressor patients were defined as those initially diagnosed with Graves' hyperthyroidism in whom ophthalmopathy developed during follow-up. Total RNA was extracted with Trizol reagent, and quality was checked on an Agilent 2100 Bioanalyzer.

Overall study outcomes, separate from this receptor: Sample size was not statistically predetermined, and blinding of investigators to group allocation was not performed. Most expanded thyroid clonotypes (frequency above 0.001) were also found in blood, which suggests that blood repertoires may mirror thyroid immune responses. A model built on a 13 V-J signature distinguished ophthalmopathy from stable hyperthyroidism, reaching about 88% sensitivity and 81.08% specificity in cross-validation and 80%/75% in testing. In validation, the model predicted progression to ophthalmopathy with 60% to 71% sensitivity and 72% to 85% specificity, a median of approximately 6.5 months before onset.

At the junction V is shortened by 4 bases and J by 4 bases; bases outside the gene matches: 8. Per the germline V gene, SGHRS is the CDR1 and YFSETQ is the CDR2. Measured from the cysteine to the phenylalanine, the CDR3 is 16 residues long. Just CDR3 DNA is preserved here, 48 bases in frame from base 1. The V and J genes are TRBV5-1 and TRBJ2-1, with 10 bases in between that match TRBD1. Sequencing input: blood. The TCR was taken from a woman in her fifties or sixties with Graves' hyperthyroidism that later progressed to Graves' ophthalmopathy. DNA sequence: TGCGCCAGCAGCCTGGACGGGACAGGGGCTTACAATGAGCAGTTCTTC. Its protein reads: CASSLDGTGAYNEQFF.